This T cell receptor (beta chain) came from a study of blood T cell repertoires in COVID-19 (TCRdb year 2020). Turning to the overall study: The collaborator samples originated in the United States, Italy and Spain and spanned the acute and convalescent phases of COVID-19. The material from the prospective study consisted of cDNA or gDNA derived from T cells, B-cell-depleted T cells, or PBMCs. The dataset comprised deeply sampled blood TCRbeta repertoires from subjects exposed to, actively infected with, or recovered from COVID-19. The repertoires were released in a freely available public database intended as a resource for research on the immune response to SARS-CoV-2. Samples came from the ongoing ImmuneRACE study (first 160 participants) plus 1,254 subjects from 6 global collaborators. Sample metadata almost always included a de-identified subject ID, COVID-19 status, age in years and sex. Where HLA class I and class II types were available, the types were taken from metadata supplied by the sample provider, not from assay-based typing. General findings and caveats noted by the study authors: The quantity of clinical and demographic metadata differed by source and by participant and was supplied without curation.

Another Seattle source contributed samples from volunteer blood donors who had recovered from COVID-19. The collaborating institutions used their own protocols to collect whole blood in K2EDTA tubes. For TCRbeta analysis, collaborators shipped samples as frozen whole blood, isolated PBMCs, or DNA extracted from either of those sample types. The immunoSEQ Assay, a bias-controlled multiplex PCR, was used to amplify TCRbeta CDR3 regions from genomic DNA. Per the source publication's procedure: Within the assay, amplification of reference gene primers was used to estimate how many nucleated cells each sample contained. To quantify the absolute abundance of each unique TCRbeta CDR3 rearrangement, sequence reads were collapsed and filtered. For each sample, productive Simpson clonality was calculated by taking the square root of Simpson's diversity index across productive rearrangements. In its TCRdb copy, this immuneACCESS table keeps in-frame sequences only and misses some clones. Where compared with another copy, unresolved V genes explain less than half of these, and the others have no known cause. Clonal size and the V and J genes are those of that table, whereas D and trimming came from the DNA. The sample table shows about 330,000 clones, and 70% to 90% are seen once. 5% to 7% of the sample is held by the ten biggest clonotypes.

Comment on this clone: This receptor's antigen is unknown. Base qualities are missing; no much larger clone stands one base away.

The CDR3 holds 15 amino acids from the cysteine to the phenylalanine. Only the CDR3 part of the read is kept: 45 bases, read in frame from the first base. According to the germline V gene, CDR1 reads SGDLS and CDR2 reads YYNGEE. V and J are truncated by 0 bases and 1 base respectively, leaving an intervening sequence of 11 bases. This TCR derives from a young man who had recovered from COVID-19. The sequencing sample was made of peripheral blood. The chain links TRBV9 with TRBJ2-7; 6 matching bases give a weak D call of TRBD2. The CDR3 amino acid sequence is: CASSVGGAGSYEQYF. The DNA is TGTGCCAGCAGCGTAGGGGGCGCGGGGTCCTACGAGCAGTACTTC.